The present TCR beta chain was sequenced within a study of technical replicates of blood from a few donors. Germline V gives CDR1 SQVTM, CDR2 ANQGSEA. The V and J ends lost 1 base and 6 bases respectively, with 10 bases between them. The CDR3 extends over 13 amino acids. Here immunoSEQ multiplex PCR was the method, and the copy in TCRdb shows in-frame clones only, minus some. The repertoire includes tens of thousands of clones, just over 95% of them detected once, and around 0.38% sits in the top ten. Sequencing was done on a sample of T cells isolated from PBMCs. The chain carries TRBV29-1 and TRBJ2-4; TRBD1 might be the D (6 bases). The receptor was derived from a human donor in good health. CDR3 coding DNA: TGCAGCGTTGAAGTCAGGGGTCTAAACATTCAGTACTTC. This translates into CSVEVRGLNIQYF.